This entry concerns a single TCR beta chain. Its target is not known. The protocol was immunoSEQ multiplex PCR, while the TCRdb copy is restricted to in-frame clones and leaves out a portion. The sample includes 50,000 to 65,000 clones, about two thirds of them seen just once. As to time point: week 47, end of study. Doses consisted of 300 ug of mutant IDH1 20-mer peptide each, paired with topical imiquimod. New IDH1-mutant, ATRX-lost WHO grade 3 or 4 astrocytomas occurred in donors. The sample originates from a study of a mutant IDH1 vaccine in newly diagnosed glioma. Overall study context: Investigators started vaccination 4-6 weeks after radiotherapy alone, or with temozolomide cycles.

Notes on the study in general: Pseudoprogression apparently tracked independently of changes in top peripheral T cell clonotypes.

The material sequenced was peripheral blood mononuclear cells (PBMCs), taken from a glioma patient whose treatment included an IDH1 peptide vaccine. The sequence derives from a man in his forties with glioma. Some clones in this sample may be carry-over from other donors' samples.

For the CDR3, the DNA is TGCGCCAGCACTAGACAGGGAACGGAGACCCAGTACTTC. Translated: CASTRQGTETQYF. The chain has TRBV5-1 and TRBJ2-5; 7 nucleotides align to TRBD1. The CDR3 consists of 13 residues. Looked up from germline, CDR1 is SGHRS and CDR2 is YFSETQ. With V trimmed by 6 bases and J by 5 bases, 7 bases remained unmatched.